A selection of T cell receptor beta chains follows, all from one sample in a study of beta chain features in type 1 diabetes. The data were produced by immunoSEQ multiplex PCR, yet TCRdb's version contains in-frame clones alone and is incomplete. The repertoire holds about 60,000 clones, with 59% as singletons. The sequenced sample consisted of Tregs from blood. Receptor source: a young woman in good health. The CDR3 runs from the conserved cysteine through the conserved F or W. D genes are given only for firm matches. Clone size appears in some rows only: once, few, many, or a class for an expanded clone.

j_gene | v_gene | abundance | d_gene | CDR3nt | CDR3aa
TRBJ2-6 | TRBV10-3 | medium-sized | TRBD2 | TGTGCCATCGGGCTAGCGGGGGAAGCCTCTGGGGCCAACGTCCTGACTTTC | CAIGLAGEASGANVLTF
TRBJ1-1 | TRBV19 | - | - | TGTGCCAGTAGGCGGTTGATGAACACTGAAGCTTTCTTT | CASRRLMNTEAFF
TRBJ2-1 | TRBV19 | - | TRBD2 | TGTGCCAGTAGTACCGGACTAGCGGGGGGGTCCCGGCGATTCAATGAGCAGTTCTTC | CASSTGLAGGSRRFNEQFF
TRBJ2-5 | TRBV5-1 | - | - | TGCGCCCTCCGCCGCGGGGGCTTCCAAACGCAAGAGACCCAGTACTTC | CALRRGGFQTQETQYF
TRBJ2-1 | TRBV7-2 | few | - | TGTGCCAGCAGCTTCTCGGGGATGGGAACCGATGAGCAGTTCTTC | CASSFSGMGTDEQFF
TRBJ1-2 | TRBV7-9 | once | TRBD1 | TGTGCCAGCAGGCTGACAGGGGGCTATGGCTACACCTTC | CASRLTGGYGYTF
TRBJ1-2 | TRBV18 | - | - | TGTGCCAGCTCACCGTTAGCAGGGGGCTACACCTTC | CASSPLAGGYTF
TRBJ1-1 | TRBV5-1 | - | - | TGCGCCAGCAGCTTGGTAGGAAGCGGGGTGAACACTGAAGCTTTCTTT | CASSLVGSGVNTEAFF
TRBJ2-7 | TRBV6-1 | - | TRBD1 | TGTGCCAGCAGTCCGTCGACAGGGAACGAGCAGTACTTC | CASSPSTGNEQYF
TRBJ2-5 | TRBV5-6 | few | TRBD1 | TGTGCCAGCAGCTTGGCCAGGGGGCTGTGGCAAGAGACCCAGTACTTC | CASSLARGLWQETQYF
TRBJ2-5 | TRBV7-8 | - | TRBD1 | TGTGCCAGCAGCCGGACAGGGGGCGAGGAGACCCAGTACTTC | CASSRTGGEETQYF
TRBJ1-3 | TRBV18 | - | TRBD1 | TGTGCCAGCTCACCCGACAGGGCCTCTGGAAACACCATATATTTT | CASSPDRASGNTIYF
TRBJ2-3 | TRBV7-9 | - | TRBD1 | TGTGCCAGCAGCTGGGGGGGGACAGGGCGAGATACGCAGTATTTT | CASSWGGTGRDTQYF
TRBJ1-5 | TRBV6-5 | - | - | TGTGCCAGCAGTTACTCGAACAGTCAGCCCCAGCATTTT | CASSYSNSQPQHF
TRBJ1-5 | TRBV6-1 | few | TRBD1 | TGTGCCAGCATGAAGGACAGGAATCAGCCCCAGCATTTT | CASMKDRNQPQHF
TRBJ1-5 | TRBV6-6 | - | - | TGTGCCAGCAGAGACATCCTCGGCAATCAGCCCCAGCATTTT | CASRDILGNQPQHF
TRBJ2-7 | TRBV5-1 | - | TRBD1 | TGCGCCAGCAGCCCCGGGACAGCCTCCTACGAGCAGTACTTC | CASSPGTASYEQYF
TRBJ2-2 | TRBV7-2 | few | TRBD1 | TGTGCCAGCAGCCCTACAGGGGCCACCGGCACCGGGGAGCTGTTTTTT | CASSPTGATGTGELFF
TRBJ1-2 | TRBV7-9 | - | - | TGTGCCAGCAGCAAACCGACTAGGAGGGTTCCCCTCTATGGCTACACCTTC | CASSKPTRRVPLYGYTF
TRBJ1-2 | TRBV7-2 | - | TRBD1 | TGTGCCAGCAGCACACGGCAGGGGGGTGATGGCTACACCTTC | CASSTRQGGDGYTF
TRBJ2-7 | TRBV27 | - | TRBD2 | TGTGCCAGCAGCCCGGGACTAGCGGGCCACGAGCAGTACTTC | CASSPGLAGHEQYF
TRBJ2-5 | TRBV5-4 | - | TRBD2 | TGTGCCAGCAGCTTAAAGCGGGGGGGCCGCCAGGAGACCCAGTACTTC | CASSLKRGGRQETQYF
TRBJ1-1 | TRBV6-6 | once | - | TGTGCCAGCAGTTACTTATCACGGGCTTTCTTT | CASSYLSRAFF
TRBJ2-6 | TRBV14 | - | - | TGTGCCAGCAGCCAAGGGTCAGGAGGGGCCAACGTCCTGACTTTC | CASSQGSGGANVLTF
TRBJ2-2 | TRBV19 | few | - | TGTGCCAGTAGTACTCTCTTTCAGGGTAGCACCGGGGAGCTGTTTTTT | CASSTLFQGSTGELFF
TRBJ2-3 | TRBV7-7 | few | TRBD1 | TGTGCTAGCAGCCCGGGGGACAGGGGAAATACGCAGTATTTT | CASSPGDRGNTQYF
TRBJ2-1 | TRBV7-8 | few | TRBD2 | TGTGCCAGCAGCTTACAAGCGGGGAGCTCCTACAATGAGCAGTTCTTC | CASSLQAGSSYNEQFF
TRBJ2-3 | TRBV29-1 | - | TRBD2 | TGCAGCGTTAAGCGGGAAGTGCAGTATTTT | CSVKREVQYF
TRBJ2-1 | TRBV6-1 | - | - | TGTGCCAGCAGTGCCCAAACAGGGAGCTCCTACAATGAGCAGTTCTTC | CASSAQTGSSYNEQFF
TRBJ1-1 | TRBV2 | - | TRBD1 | TGTGCCAGCACCGTTACAGGGGGGGGTACTGAAGCTTTCTTT | CASTVTGGGTEAFF
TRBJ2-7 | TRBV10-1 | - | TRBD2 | TGCGCCAGCAGTGTAGCGGGGGCCTACGAGCAGTACTTC | CASSVAGAYEQYF
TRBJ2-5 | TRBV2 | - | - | TGTGCCAGCAGGGGCCGTGGGACCCAGTACTTC | CASRGRGTQYF
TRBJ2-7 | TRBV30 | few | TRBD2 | TGTGCCTGGAGTTACCCTCTCGCGGCTAGCGGGACCGGCGAGCAGTACTTC | CAWSYPLAASGTGEQYF
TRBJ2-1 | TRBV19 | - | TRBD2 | TGTGCCAGTAGCCGGACTAGCGGAGACTACAATGAGCAGTTCTTC | CASSRTSGDYNEQFF
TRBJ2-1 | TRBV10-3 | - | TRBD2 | TGTGCCATCAGTGAGAGAGGACTAGCGGGGGTGAGCTCCTACAATGAGCAGTTCTTC | CAISERGLAGVSSYNEQFF
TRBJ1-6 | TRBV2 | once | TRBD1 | TGTGCCAGCAGGGCCCATTGGGACAGGGCTTATTCACCCCTCCACTTT | CASRAHWDRAYSPLHF
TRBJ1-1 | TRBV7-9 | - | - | TGTGCCAGCAGCCAAGTAGGACAGAAAGCTTTCTTT | CASSQVGQKAFF
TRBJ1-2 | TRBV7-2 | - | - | TGTGCCAGCAGCCTCACAGGGCTCGGCTATGGCTACACCTTC | CASSLTGLGYGYTF
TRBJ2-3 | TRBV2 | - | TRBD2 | TGTGCCAGCAGTTCTAGACTAGCGGGGGATTTCACAGATACGCAGTATTTT | CASSSRLAGDFTDTQYF
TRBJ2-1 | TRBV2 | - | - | TGTGCCAGCACAAGGAGGTCTCACTTAGGCAATGAGCAGTTCTTC | CASTRRSHLGNEQFF
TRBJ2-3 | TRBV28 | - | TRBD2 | TGTGCCAGCAGCTCCCCCGGGGCAGGGAGGGAAGCAGATACGCAGTATTTT | CASSSPGAGREADTQYF
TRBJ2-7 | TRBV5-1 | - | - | TGCGCCAGCAGCTTGGGGCAGGCTACCTACGAGCAGTACTTC | CASSLGQATYEQYF
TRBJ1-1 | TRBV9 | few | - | TGTGCCAGCAGCGTAGGATGGGGCAGGGGAATTTCGGATAATGAAGCTTTCTTT | CASSVGWGRGISDNEAFF
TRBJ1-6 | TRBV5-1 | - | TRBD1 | TGCGCCAGCAGCCGGGGACAGGGAGGAGATTCACCCCTCCACTTT | CASSRGQGGDSPLHF
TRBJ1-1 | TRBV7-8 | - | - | TGTGCCAGCAGCAAGGTCCAGGGGAGAACTGAAGCTTTCTTT | CASSKVQGRTEAFF